A single T cell receptor (beta chain) is shown here with its context. These data come from a study of blood T cells in healthy people across ages. Primers used in a second PCR of roughly 6 to 11 cycles were a sample-barcoded 5' primer and a J-beta primer mix. A single record per CDR3 protein comes from TCRdb applying MiXCR to the 5' RACE reads. The sample gives about 800,000 distinct CDR3 sequences, about 47% of which show up once; roughly 20% is in the top ten. Per the germline V gene, CDR1 is MDHEN and CDR2 is SYDVKM. Trimming left V 8 bases short and J 7 bases short, with 21 bases between. CDR3 length: 15 amino acids.

The genes are TRBV28 and TRBJ2-1; a possible D gene is TRBD2 (6 bases). The sequencing input was blood. The origin of this receptor is a man older than 75 in good health. The CDR3 region has the DNA TGTGCCAGCGGTCCAGGGAGGATAAGTCGAAATGAGCAGTTCTTC. Protein product: CASGPGRISRNEQFF.